The entry below describes one T cell receptor (beta chain). Its antigen is still unknown. Sequencing used cDNA as its template, made by extracting RNA and reverse transcribing it. TCRdb keeps only in-frame clones here, not all; method: immunoSEQ multiplex PCR. The sample holds over 90,000 clones, approximately 60% seen once. The sample comes from a study of CD8+ T cells in alopecia areata. The study's findings and limits: Lesional scalp displayed greater clonality than normal scalp, most notably in alopecia totalis/universalis. Sharing of TCR sequences between patients (possibly for HLA-related reasons) was less clear than in mice. The study also sequences resident alphabeta T cells of normal skin in scalp samples.

Sorted out of PBMCs were CD4+ T cells and CD8+ T cells. The CDR3 runs to 17 residues. J lost 0 bases, V lost 2 bases, and 4 bases had no gene match. CDR1 is MNHNS and CDR2 is SASEGT in the germline V gene. The sequence derives from a human donor in good health. The gene calls are TRBV6-1 and TRBJ2-2; 9 nucleotides align to TRBD1. The sequencing input was CD4+ T cells sorted from blood. The CDR3 reads CASSEWGTGPNTGELFF. CDR3 nucleotide sequence: TGTGCCAGCAGTGAATGGGGGACAGGGCCGAACACCGGGGAGCTGTTTTTT.